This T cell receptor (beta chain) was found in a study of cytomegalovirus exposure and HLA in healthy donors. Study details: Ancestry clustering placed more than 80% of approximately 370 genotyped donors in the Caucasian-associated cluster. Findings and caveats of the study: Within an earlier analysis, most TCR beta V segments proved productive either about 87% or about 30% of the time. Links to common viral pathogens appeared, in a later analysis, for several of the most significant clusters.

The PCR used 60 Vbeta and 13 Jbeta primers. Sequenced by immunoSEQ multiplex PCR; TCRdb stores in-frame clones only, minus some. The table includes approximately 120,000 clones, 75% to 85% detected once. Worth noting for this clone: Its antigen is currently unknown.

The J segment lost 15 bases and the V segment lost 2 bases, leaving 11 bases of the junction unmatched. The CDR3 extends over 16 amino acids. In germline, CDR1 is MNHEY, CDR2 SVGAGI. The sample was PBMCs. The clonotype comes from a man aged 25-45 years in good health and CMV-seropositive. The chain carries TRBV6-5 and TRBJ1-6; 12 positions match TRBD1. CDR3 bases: TGTGCCAGCAGTTACGTCCCGAGGCGGGACAGGGGGCACCTCCACTTT. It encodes CASSYVPRRDRGHLHF.